The 11 T cell receptor beta chains presented below share a single source sample, sequenced in a study of CD4 T cells in relation to SARS-CoV-2 and coronaviruses. Unexposed donor CD4+ T cells date from about 2011-2018, before the COVID-19 pandemic. Some clones are missing from TCRdb's copy, which holds only in-frame ones; the method was immunoSEQ multiplex PCR. This sample has roughly 63,000 clones, with over 90% found just once. The specimen sequenced was naive CD4+ T cells from PBMCs. Subset indicated: naive CD4+ T cells isolated by negative enrichment. Receptors were obtained from a human donor in good health.

This chain uses TRBV18 with TRBJ1-4; no firm D call. The CDR3 contains 17 residues. Germline CDR1 reads KGHSH; CDR2 reads LQKENI. Trimming took 4 bases from V and 5 from J, leaving 20 bases between them. CDR3 sequence reads: CASSLNIQEPLNEKLFF. The CDR3 bases are TGTGCCAGCTCACTCAACATTCAGGAACCCTTAAATGAAAAACTGTTTTTT.

The chain uses TRBV11-2 and TRBJ1-5; D might be TRBD1 (5 bases). Germline V CDR1 and CDR2: SGHAT, FQNNGV. Trimming shortened V by 0 bases and J by 7 bases, and 10 bases separated the two germline ends. This CDR3 has 14 amino acids. In DNA, the CDR3 is TGTGCCAGCAGCTTAGATTTTGGGGGACAGCCCCAGCATTTT. Its protein is CASSLDFGGQPQHF. Looking up the rest from reference TRBV11-2 and TRBJ1-5 gives the full variable domain: EAGVAQSPRYKIIEKRQSVAFWCNPISGHATLYWYQQILGQGPKLLIQFQNNGVVDDSQLPKDRFSAERLKGVDSTLKIQPAKLEDSAVYLCASSLDFGGQPQHFGDGTRLSIL.

A single count supports this clone. The chain joins TRBV6-5 to TRBJ2-3; the match to TRBD1 covers 8 bases. CDR1 is MNHEY, CDR2 SVGAGI, per germline. This CDR3 is built from 15 residues. Trimming took 6 bases from V and 5 from J; bases not matched to a gene: 10. The CDR3 nucleotides read TGTGCCAGCAGGGCTGACAGGGGCCTTATAGATACGCAGTATTTT. Protein: CASRADRGLIDTQYF.

The chain employs TRBV5-1 and TRBJ2-4, with TRBD2 matching 8 bases. The ends lost 2 bases at V and 7 bases at J; junction bases unmatched: 8. CDR3 size: 15 residues. The germline V gene has CDR1 SGHRS and CDR2 YFSETQ. The CDR3 loop reads CASSLTGTSENIQYF. The DNA of the CDR3 is TGCGCCAGCAGCTTAACCGGGACTAGTGAGAACATTCAGTACTTC.

CDR3 DNA: TGTGCCAGCAGGTCCCCCGGGACAGGGGCTTTCTTT. Translated: CASRSPGTGAFF. V gene TRBV28 combines with J gene TRBJ1-1; 9 bases line up with TRBD1. The germline CDR1 and CDR2 sequences are MDHEN and SYDVKM. With V trimmed by 6 bases and J by 11 bases, 7 bases remained unmatched. The CDR3 length is 12 residues.

The rearrangement links TRBV5-5 to TRBJ1-1, with D possibly TRBD1 on 6 matching bases. CDR1 and CDR2 (germline): SGHKS, YYEKEE (reference sequence). Trimming took off 4 bases at V and 0 bases at J, with 13 bases between the two ends. The CDR3 consists of 15 residues. In DNA form, the CDR3 reads TGTGCCAGCAGCCTCCAGACAGGTTTGAACACTGAAGCTTTCTTT. Translated, it gives CASSLQTGLNTEAFF.

J is TRBJ1-5 and V is TRBV10-1; D is uncertain. Trimming removed 0 bases from V and 6 bases from J, with 12 bases in between. Germline V gives CDR1 WNHNN, CDR2 SYGVQD (reference sequence). The CDR3 length is 15 residues. The CDR3 DNA reads TGCGCCAGCAGTGAGTCTAGCCGGGCTGGTCAGCCCCAGCATTTT. Encoded protein: CASSESSRAGQPQHF.

This chain's CDR3 is CASRGAGAREETQYF. The CDR3 DNA reads as TGTGCCAGCAGGGGAGCGGGAGCTCGTGAAGAGACCCAGTACTTC. V gene TRBV2 combines with J gene TRBJ2-5, with 8 bases aligning to TRBD2. Losses at the gene ends were 6 bases for V and 3 bases for J; bases not matched to a gene: 9. This CDR3 is 15 amino acids long. Looked up from germline, CDR1 is SNHLY and CDR2 is FYNNEI.

This clone was recorded once. The chain links TRBV6-5 to TRBJ1-2; D is unresolved. Trimming removed 2 bases at V and 7 bases at J, with 8 bases between. This CDR3 region has 12 residues. The germline gives CDR1 MNHEY, CDR2 SVGAGI. The CDR3 loop reads CASSYASVGYTF. CDR3 coding DNA: TGTGCCAGCAGTTACGCTAGCGTTGGCTACACCTTC.

This chain connects TRBV5-1 to TRBJ2-2; 10 bases map to TRBD1. The CDR3 is 17 amino acids. Germline CDR1 and CDR2: SGHRS and YFSETQ. The V segment lost 3 bases and the J segment 7 bases; nucleotides outside the gene matches: 12. The CDR3 coding sequence is TGCGCCAGCAGCTCCAGCGCCGGGACAGGGGTCATCGGGGAGCTGTTTTTT. It translates to CASSSSAGTGVIGELFF. The variable domain in full, completed from reference TRBV5-1 and TRBJ2-2, reads KAGVTQTPRYLIKTRGQQVTLSCSPISGHRSVSWYQQTPGQGLQFLFEYFSETQRNKGNFPGRFSGRQFSNSRSEMNVSTLELGDSALYLCASSSSAGTGVIGELFFGEGSRLTVL.

This clone appeared a few times. V and J are TRBV2 and TRBJ1-1; D unresolved. The CDR3 loop spans 14 amino acids. Germline V gene lookup returns CDR1 SNHLY and CDR2 FYNNEI. V lost 4 bases and J lost 1, with 10 bases in between. The CDR3 loop is CASSASTANTEAFF. In DNA, the CDR3 is TGTGCCAGCAGTGCCTCCACCGCGAACACTGAAGCTTTCTTT.